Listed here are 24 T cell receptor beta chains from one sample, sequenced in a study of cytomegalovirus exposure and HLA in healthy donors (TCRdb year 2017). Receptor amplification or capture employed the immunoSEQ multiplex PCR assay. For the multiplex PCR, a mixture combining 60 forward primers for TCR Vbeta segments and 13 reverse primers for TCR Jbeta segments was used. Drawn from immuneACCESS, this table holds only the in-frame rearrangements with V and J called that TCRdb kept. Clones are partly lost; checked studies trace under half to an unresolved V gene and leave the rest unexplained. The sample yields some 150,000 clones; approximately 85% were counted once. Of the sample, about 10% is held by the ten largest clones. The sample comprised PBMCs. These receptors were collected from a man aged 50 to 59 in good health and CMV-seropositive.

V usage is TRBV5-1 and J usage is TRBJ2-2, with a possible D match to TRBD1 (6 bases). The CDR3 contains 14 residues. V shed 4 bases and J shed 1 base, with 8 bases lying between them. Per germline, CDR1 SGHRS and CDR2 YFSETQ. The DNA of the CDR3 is TGCGCCAGCAGCCGGGACAAGAACACCGGGGAGCTGTTTTTT. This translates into CASSRDKNTGELFF.

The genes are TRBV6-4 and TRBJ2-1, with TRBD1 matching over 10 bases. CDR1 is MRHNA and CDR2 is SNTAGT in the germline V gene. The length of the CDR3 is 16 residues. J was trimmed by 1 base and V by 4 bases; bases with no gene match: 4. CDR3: CASSAGTGASYNEQFF. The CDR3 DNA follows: TGTGCCAGCAGTGCCGGGACAGGGGCATCCTACAATGAGCAGTTCTTC.

CDR3 sequence (DNA): TGTGCCAGCAGCTTAGTAGCTAGCGGGAGGGACGAGCAGTACTTC. Encoded protein: CASSLVASGRDEQYF. This chain connects TRBV7-2 to TRBJ2-7; TRBD2 matches 12 bases. With 1 base clipped from V and 5 bases from J, the junction kept 3 bases outside the gene matches. Germline CDR1 reads SGHTA; CDR2 reads FQGNSA. The CDR3 runs to 15 residues.

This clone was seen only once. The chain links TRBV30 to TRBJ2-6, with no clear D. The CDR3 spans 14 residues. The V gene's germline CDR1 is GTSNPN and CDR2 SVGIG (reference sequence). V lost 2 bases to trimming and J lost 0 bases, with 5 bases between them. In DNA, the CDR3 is TGTGCCTGGAGTACTGGCTCTGGGGCCAACGTCCTGACTTTC. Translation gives CAWSTGSGANVLTF.

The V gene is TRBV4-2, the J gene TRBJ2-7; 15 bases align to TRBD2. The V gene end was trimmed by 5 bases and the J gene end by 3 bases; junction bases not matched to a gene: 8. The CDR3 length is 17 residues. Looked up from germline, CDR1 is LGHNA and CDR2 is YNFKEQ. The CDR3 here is CASSLRTSGRAVYEQYF. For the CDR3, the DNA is TGTGCCAGCAGCTTGAGGACTAGCGGGAGGGCGGTCTACGAGCAGTACTTC.

CDR3 coding DNA: TGTGCCAGCTCAGGGACAGGCAATCAGCCCCAGCATTTT. It codes for CASSGTGNQPQHF. This chain links TRBV18 with TRBJ1-5, with TRBD1 matching 7 bases. CDR3 length: 13 residues. Per germline, CDR1 KGHSH and CDR2 LQKENI. The ends lost 5 bases at V and 2 bases at J; junction bases unmatched: 0.

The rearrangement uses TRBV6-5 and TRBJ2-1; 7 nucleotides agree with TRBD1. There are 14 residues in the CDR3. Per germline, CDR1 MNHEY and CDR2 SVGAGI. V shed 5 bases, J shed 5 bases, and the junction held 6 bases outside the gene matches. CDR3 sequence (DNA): TGTGCCAGCAGTCGAAGGGACAGAAACAATGAGCAGTTCTTC. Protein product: CASSRRDRNNEQFF.

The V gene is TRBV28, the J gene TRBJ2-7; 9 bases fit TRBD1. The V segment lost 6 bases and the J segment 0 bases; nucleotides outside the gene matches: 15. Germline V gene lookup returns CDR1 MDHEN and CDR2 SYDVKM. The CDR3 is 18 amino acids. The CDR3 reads CASSNRDRVTSSSYEQYF. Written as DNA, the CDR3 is TGTGCCAGCAGCAACCGGGACAGGGTGACTTCGAGCTCCTACGAGCAGTACTTC.

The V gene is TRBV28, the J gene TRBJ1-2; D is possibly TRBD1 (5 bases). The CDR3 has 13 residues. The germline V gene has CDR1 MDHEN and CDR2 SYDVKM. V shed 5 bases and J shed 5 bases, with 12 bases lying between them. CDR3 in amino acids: CASSPLPGYGYTF. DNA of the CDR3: TGTGCCAGCAGTCCCCTCCCAGGGTATGGCTACACCTTC.

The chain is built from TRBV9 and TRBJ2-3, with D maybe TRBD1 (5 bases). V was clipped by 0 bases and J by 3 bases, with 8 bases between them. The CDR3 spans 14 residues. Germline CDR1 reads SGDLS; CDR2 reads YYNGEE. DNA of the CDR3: TGTGCCAGCAGCGTAGTAGGGGCGACAGATACGCAGTATTTT. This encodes CASSVVGATDTQYF.

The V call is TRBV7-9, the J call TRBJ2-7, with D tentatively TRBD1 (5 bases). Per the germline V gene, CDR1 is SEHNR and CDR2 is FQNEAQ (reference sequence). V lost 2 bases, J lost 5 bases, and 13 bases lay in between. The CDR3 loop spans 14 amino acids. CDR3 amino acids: CASSLSRVGDEQYF. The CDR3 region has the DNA TGTGCCAGCAGCTTAAGCAGGGTAGGCGACGAGCAGTACTTC. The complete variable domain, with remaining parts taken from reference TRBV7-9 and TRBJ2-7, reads DTGVSQNPRHKITKRGQNVTFRCDPISEHNRLYWYRQTLGQGPEFLTYFQNEAQLEKSRLLSDRFSAERPKGSFSTLEIQRTEQGDSAMYLCASSLSRVGDEQYFGPGTRLTVT.

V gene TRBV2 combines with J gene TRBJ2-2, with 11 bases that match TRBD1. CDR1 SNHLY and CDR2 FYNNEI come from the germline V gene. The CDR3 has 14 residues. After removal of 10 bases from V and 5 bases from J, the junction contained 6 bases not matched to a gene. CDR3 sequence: CATRGQGATGELFF. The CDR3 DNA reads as TGTGCCACCAGAGGACAGGGGGCAACCGGGGAGCTGTTTTTT.

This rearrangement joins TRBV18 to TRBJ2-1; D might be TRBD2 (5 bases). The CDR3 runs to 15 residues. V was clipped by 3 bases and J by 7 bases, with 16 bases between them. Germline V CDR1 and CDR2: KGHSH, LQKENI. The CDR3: CASSPRALAENEQFF. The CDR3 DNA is TGTGCCAGCTCACCGAGGGCGCTAGCCGAGAATGAGCAGTTCTTC.

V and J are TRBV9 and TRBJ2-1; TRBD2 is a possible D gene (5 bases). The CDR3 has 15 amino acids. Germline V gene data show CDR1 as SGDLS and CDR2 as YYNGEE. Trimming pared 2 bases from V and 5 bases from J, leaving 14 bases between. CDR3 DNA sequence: TGTGCCAGCAGCGTTGAGGGAGAGGAAAACAATGAGCAGTTCTTC. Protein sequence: CASSVEGEENNEQFF.

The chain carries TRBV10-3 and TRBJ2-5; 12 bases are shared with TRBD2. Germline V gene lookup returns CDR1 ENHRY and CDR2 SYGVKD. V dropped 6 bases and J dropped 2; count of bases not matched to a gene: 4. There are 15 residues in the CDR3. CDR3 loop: CAIRAGLAGQETQYF. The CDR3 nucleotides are TGTGCCATCAGGGCTGGACTAGCGGGGCAAGAGACCCAGTACTTC.

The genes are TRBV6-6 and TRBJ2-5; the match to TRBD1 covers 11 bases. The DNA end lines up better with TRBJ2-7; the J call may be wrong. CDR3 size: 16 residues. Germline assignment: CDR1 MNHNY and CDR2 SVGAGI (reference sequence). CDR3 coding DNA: TGTGCCAGCAGTTACTGGGGGACAGGGGGCTCCTACGAGCAGTACTTC. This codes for CASSYWGTGGSYEQYF.

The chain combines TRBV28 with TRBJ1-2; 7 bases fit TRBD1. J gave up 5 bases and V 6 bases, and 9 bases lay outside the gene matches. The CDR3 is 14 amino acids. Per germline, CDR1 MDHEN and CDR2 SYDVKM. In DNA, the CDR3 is TGTGCCAGCAGCCCCGGAACAGGGGTATATGGCTACACCTTC. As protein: CASSPGTGVYGYTF.

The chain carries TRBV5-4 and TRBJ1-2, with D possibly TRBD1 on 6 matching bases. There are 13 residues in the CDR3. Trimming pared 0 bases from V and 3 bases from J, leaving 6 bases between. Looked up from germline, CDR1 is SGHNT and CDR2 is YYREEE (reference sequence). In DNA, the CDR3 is TGTGCCAGCAGCTTGGACAGGGACTATGGCTACACCTTC. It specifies CASSLDRDYGYTF.

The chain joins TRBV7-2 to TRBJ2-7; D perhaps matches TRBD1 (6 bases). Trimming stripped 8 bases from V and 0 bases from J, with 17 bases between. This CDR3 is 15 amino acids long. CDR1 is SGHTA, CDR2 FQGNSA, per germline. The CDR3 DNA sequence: TGTGCCAGCTCACTACAGGGTCTTTACTCCTACGAGCAGTACTTC. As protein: CASSLQGLYSYEQYF.

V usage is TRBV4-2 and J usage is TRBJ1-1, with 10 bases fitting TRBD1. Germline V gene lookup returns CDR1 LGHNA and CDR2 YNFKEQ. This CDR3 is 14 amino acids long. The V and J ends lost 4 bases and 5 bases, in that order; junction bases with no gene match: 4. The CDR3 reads CASSPGQGKTEAFF. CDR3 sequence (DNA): TGTGCCAGCAGCCCGGGACAGGGGAAAACTGAAGCTTTCTTT.

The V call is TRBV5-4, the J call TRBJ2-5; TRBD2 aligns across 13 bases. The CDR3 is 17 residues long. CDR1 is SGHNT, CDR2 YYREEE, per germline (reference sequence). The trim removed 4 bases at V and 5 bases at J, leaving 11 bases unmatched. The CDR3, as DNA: TGTGCCAGCAGCAAACTTACTAGCGGGAGGGGTTCGGAGACCCAGTACTTC. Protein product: CASSKLTSGRGSETQYF.

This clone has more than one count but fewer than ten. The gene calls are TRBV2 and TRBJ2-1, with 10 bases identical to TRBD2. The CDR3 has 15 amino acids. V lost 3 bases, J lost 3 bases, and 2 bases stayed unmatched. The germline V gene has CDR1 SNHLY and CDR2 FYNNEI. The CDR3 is CASSETSGFYNEQFF. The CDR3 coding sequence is TGTGCCAGCAGTGAGACTAGCGGGTTCTACAATGAGCAGTTCTTC.

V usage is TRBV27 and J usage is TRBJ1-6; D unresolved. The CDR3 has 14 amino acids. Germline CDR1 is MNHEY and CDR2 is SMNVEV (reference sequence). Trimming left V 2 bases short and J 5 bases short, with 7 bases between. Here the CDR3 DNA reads TGTGCCAGCAGTTTAGGCCGCAATAATTCACCCCTCCACTTT. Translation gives CASSLGRNNSPLHF.

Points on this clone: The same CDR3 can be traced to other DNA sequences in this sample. This chain's CDR3 is CASSVGLAGEETQYF. The CDR3, as DNA: TGTGCCAGCAGCGTGGGACTAGCGGGGGAAGAGACCCAGTACTTC. The rearrangement links TRBV9 to TRBJ2-5, with 14 nucleotides matching TRBD2. The germline V gene has CDR1 SGDLS and CDR2 YYNGEE. CDR3 length: 15 amino acids. Trimming at V came to 2 bases and at J to 3 bases, leaving 0 bases not matched to a gene.